The next 26 T cell receptor beta chains were all read from a single sample in a study of cytomegalovirus exposure and HLA in healthy donors. PCR used 60 Vbeta primers and 13 Jbeta primers. The repertoire was sequenced with immunoSEQ multiplex PCR; TCRdb's copy has only in-frame clones and lacks some. The sample records 80,000 to 130,000 clones, 76% being singletons. The sequenced sample was PBMCs. Every receptor here comes from a woman aged 50 to 60 in good health and CMV-seropositive.

The table lists this clone with a few counts. The J gene is TRBJ1-5, the V gene TRBV9; no definite D call. There are 15 residues in the CDR3. Trimming left V 4 bases short and J 0 bases short, with 11 bases between. CDR1 SGDLS and CDR2 YYNGEE come from the germline V gene. In DNA form, the CDR3 reads TGTGCCAGCAGCCCCGAGATAGATAGCAATCAGCCCCAGCATTTT. Translation gives CASSPEIDSNQPQHF.

The chain has TRBV5-6 and TRBJ1-2; weak D call: TRBD1 (5 bases). Between the trimmed V and J ends, which lost 2 bases and 5 bases, there was a span of 10 bases. Germline V lookup: CDR1 SGHDT, CDR2 YYEEEE. This CDR3 is built from 13 residues. The CDR3 reads CASSFRGAYGYTF. The CDR3, as DNA: TGTGCCAGCAGCTTTAGGGGCGCATATGGCTACACCTTC.

The gene calls are TRBV19 and TRBJ2-5; 7 bases match TRBD1. CDR3 length: 15 residues. Losses at the gene ends were 5 bases for V and 2 bases for J; bases not matched to a gene: 8. In germline, CDR1 is LNHDA, CDR2 SQIVND (reference sequence). The chain's CDR3 is CASSVTGARQETQYF. CDR3 nucleotide sequence: TGTGCCAGTAGTGTCACAGGGGCAAGGCAAGAGACCCAGTACTTC. The whole variable domain, filled in from reference TRBV19 and TRBJ2-5, reads DGGITQSPKYLFRKEGQNVTLSCEQNLNHDAMYWYRQDPGQGLRLIYYSQIVNDFQKGDIAEGYSVSREKKESFPLTVTSAQKNPTAFYLCASSVTGARQETQYFGPGTRLLVL.

The rearrangement joins TRBV7-9 to TRBJ2-7, with 9 bases that match TRBD1. The germline V gene has CDR1 SEHNR and CDR2 FQNEAQ (reference sequence). With V trimmed by 6 bases and J by 2 bases, 5 bases remained unmatched. The CDR3 runs to 14 residues. CDR3 bases: TGTGCCAGCAGACGAGGGACAGGGCCCTACGAGCAGTACTTC. Translation gives CASRRGTGPYEQYF.

In this sample, this clone turned up a few times. This chain uses TRBV6-6 with TRBJ2-7; 10 positions match TRBD1. The germline V gene encodes CDR1 MNHNY and CDR2 SVGAGI (reference sequence). J gave up 1 base and V 5 bases, and 5 bases lay outside the gene matches. The CDR3 is 15 amino acids. The CDR3 DNA is TGTGCCAGCAGTCTTGGGACAGGGGTTTCCTACGAGCAGTACTTC. It translates to CASSLGTGVSYEQYF.

The chain joins TRBV29-1 to TRBJ1-4; weak D call: TRBD1 (5 bases). This CDR3 region has 11 residues. V shed 2 bases and J shed 15 bases, with 13 bases lying between them. Germline V gives CDR1 SQVTM, CDR2 ANQGSEA. Here the CDR3 reads CSVELGLNVFF. CDR3 DNA sequence: TGCAGCGTTGAATTGGGACTCAATGTGTTTTTT. Filled out from reference TRBV29-1 and TRBJ1-4, the complete variable domain reads SAVISQKPSRDICQRGTSLTIQCQVDSQVTMMFWYRQQPGQSLTLIATANQGSEATYESGFVIDKFPISRPNLTFSTLTVSNMSPEDSSIYLCSVELGLNVFFGSGTQLSVL.

In its sample, this clone was seen once. The V gene is TRBV4-2, the J gene TRBJ1-2; TRBD1 is a possible D gene (6 bases). The CDR3 is made up of 14 amino acids. Germline lookup yields CDR1 LGHNA and CDR2 YNFKEQ. V lost 4 bases, J lost 3 bases, and 12 bases lay in between. The CDR3 reads CASSPPGEYYGYTF. The CDR3 DNA reads TGTGCCAGCAGCCCCCCAGGGGAGTACTATGGCTACACCTTC.

The chain uses TRBV7-6 and TRBJ1-2; 7 positions agree with TRBD1. Germline trimming cut 5 bases from V and 3 bases from J; bases unmatched to any gene: 3. The germline gives CDR1 SGHVS, CDR2 FNYEAQ. The CDR3 runs to 13 residues. The CDR3 DNA follows: TGTGCCAGCAGCGTCGACAGGGACTATGGCTACACCTTC. Its translation is CASSVDRDYGYTF. The whole variable domain, filled in from reference TRBV7-6 and TRBJ1-2, reads GAGVSQSPRYKVTKRGQDVALRCDPISGHVSLYWYRQALGQGPEFLTYFNYEAQQDKSGLPNDRFSAERPEGSISTLTIQRTEQRDSAMYRCASSVDRDYGYTFGSGTRLTVV.

This rearrangement joins TRBV6-6 to TRBJ2-7; D is perhaps TRBD1 (5 bases). Germline loops: CDR1 MNHNY, CDR2 SVGAGI (reference sequence). Deletions cut 7 bases from V and 3 bases from J, with 13 bases between. The CDR3 runs to 13 residues. In DNA, the CDR3 is TGTGCCAGCACTTCTGGGGCGGACTACGAGCAGTACTTC. This gives the protein CASTSGADYEQYF.

The chain joins TRBV7-3 to TRBJ2-3, with 13 bases that match TRBD2. From germline, CDR1 is SGHTA and CDR2 FQGTGA. The CDR3 is 16 residues long. The V segment lost 5 bases and the J segment 2 bases; nucleotides outside the gene matches: 4. CDR3 sequence: CASSRTSGGLTDTQYF. The DNA for the CDR3 is TGTGCCAGCAGCCGGACTAGCGGGGGACTCACAGATACGCAGTATTTT.

This clone has only a few counts. The genes are TRBV6-6 and TRBJ2-1; 11 positions agree with TRBD1. The CDR3 has 14 amino acids. V lost 6 bases to trimming and J lost 6 bases; unmatched junction nucleotides: 4. Germline lookup yields CDR1 MNHNY and CDR2 SVGAGI (reference sequence). CDR3 in amino acids: CASRAGTGGNEQFF. CDR3 DNA: TGTGCCAGCAGGGCCGGGACAGGGGGCAATGAGCAGTTCTTC.

The chain uses TRBV29-1 and TRBJ2-5, with TRBD1 identical over 9 bases. Per germline, CDR1 SQVTM and CDR2 ANQGSEA. The V and J ends lost 5 bases and 6 bases, in that order; junction bases with no gene match: 4. The CDR3 has 12 residues. CDR3 DNA: TGCAGCGTTATAGGACAGGGGCAGACCCAGTACTTC. It encodes CSVIGQGQTQYF.

The chain links TRBV9 to TRBJ2-5, with TRBD2 matching 12 bases. Germline V gene sequence: CDR1 SGDLS, CDR2 YYNGEE. The length of the CDR3 is 18 residues. V shed 0 bases, J shed 5 bases, and the junction held 11 bases outside the gene matches. The DNA of the CDR3 is TGTGCCAGCAGCGTAGGGCTAGCGGGAGGGCCGGGGTTGGAGACCCAGTACTTC. Amino acids: CASSVGLAGGPGLETQYF.

The rearrangement links TRBV9 to TRBJ2-2; 9 bases match TRBD1. With V trimmed by 2 bases and J by 2 bases, 7 bases remained unmatched. The CDR3 sequence is 17 residues long. CDR1 and CDR2 (germline): SGDLS, YYNGEE. CDR3 sequence: CASSVMGQGVNTGELFF. The CDR3 DNA follows: TGTGCCAGCAGCGTCATGGGACAGGGAGTCAACACCGGGGAGCTGTTTTTT. Together with reference TRBV9 and TRBJ2-2, the CDR3 gives the full variable domain: DSGVTQTPKHLITATGQRVTLRCSPRSGDLSVYWYQQSLDQGLQFLIQYYNGEERAKGNILERFSAQQFPDLHSELNLSSLELGDSALYFCASSVMGQGVNTGELFFGEGSRLTVL.

This clone was picked up a small number of times. This chain links TRBV5-4 with TRBJ2-3, with 7 bases lining up with TRBD1. The CDR3 runs to 16 residues. Trimming removed 3 bases from V and 0 bases from J; junction bases left unmatched: 7. CDR1 is SGHNT and CDR2 is YYREEE in the germline V gene (reference sequence). The CDR3: CASSSGQSFSTDTQYF. The CDR3 DNA is TGTGCCAGCAGCTCGGGACAGTCCTTTAGCACAGATACGCAGTATTTT. Looking up the rest from reference TRBV5-4 and TRBJ2-3 gives the full variable domain: ETGVTQSPTHLIKTRGQQVTLRCSSQSGHNTVSWYQQALGQGPQFIFQYYREEENGRGNFPPRFSGLQFPNYSSELNVNALELDDSALYLCASSSGQSFSTDTQYFGPGTRLTVL.

This chain joins TRBV15 and TRBJ2-7, with 8 nucleotides matching TRBD2. Germline loops: CDR1 LNHNV, CDR2 YYDKDF (reference sequence). The CDR3 sequence is 14 residues long. Losses at the gene ends were 5 bases for V and 6 bases for J; bases not matched to a gene: 9. The CDR3 nucleotides are TGTGCCACCAGCGTAACGGGGGGGGCCTGCGAGCAGTACTTC. Its translation is CATSVTGGACEQYF.

The chain joins TRBV19 to TRBJ2-2; a possible D gene is TRBD1 (6 bases). Looked up from germline, CDR1 is LNHDA and CDR2 is SQIVND (reference sequence). The CDR3 consists of 14 residues. The germline V and J ends were trimmed by 6 bases and 5 bases, with 13 bases remaining between them. The CDR3 sequence: CASSPDSLTGELFF. The CDR3 DNA reads as TGTGCCAGTAGCCCGGACAGCTTGACCGGGGAGCTGTTTTTT.

The rearrangement joins TRBV7-9 to TRBJ2-7, with 8 bases aligning to TRBD2. Germline loops: CDR1 SEHNR, CDR2 FQNEAQ (reference sequence). CDR3 length: 14 amino acids. The V segment lost 2 bases and the J segment 3 bases; nucleotides outside the gene matches: 3. CDR3 sequence reads: CASSLSGGGYEQYF. CDR3 nucleotide sequence: TGTGCCAGCAGCTTAAGCGGGGGAGGCTACGAGCAGTACTTC.

This chain connects TRBV27 to TRBJ1-5; 7 nucleotides agree with TRBD1. CDR3 length equals 15 residues. The germline CDR1 and CDR2 sequences are MNHEY and SMNVEV (reference sequence). The trim removed 3 bases at V and 6 bases at J, leaving 8 bases unmatched. In nucleotides, the CDR3 is TGTGCCAGCAGTTTTAAGGGGGCAAGGAGTCAGCCCCAGCATTTT. Its translation is CASSFKGARSQPQHF.

The chain recombines TRBV9 with TRBJ1-2, with 7 positions matching TRBD1. J was trimmed by 0 bases and V by 3 bases; bases with no gene match: 2. Germline CDR1 SGDLS, CDR2 YYNGEE. This CDR3 is built from 14 residues. CDR3 loop: CASSAGTANYGYTF. CDR3 bases: TGTGCCAGCAGCGCCGGGACAGCTAACTATGGCTACACCTTC.

This clone was detected only once. V usage is TRBV10-3 and J usage is TRBJ2-7, with D possibly being TRBD1 (5 bases). CDR1 and CDR2 from the germline V gene are ENHRY and SYGVKD. V was pared by 0 bases and J by 3 bases, with 12 bases between. This CDR3 comprises 15 residues. CDR3 protein: CAISESKGADYEQYF. The CDR3 coding sequence is TGTGCCATCAGTGAGTCGAAAGGGGCCGACTACGAGCAGTACTTC.

The rearrangement uses TRBV5-1 and TRBJ2-5, with 14 bases that match TRBD2. The end of the DNA aligns better with TRBJ2-7, so the J call may be wrong. There are 15 residues in the CDR3. Germline V gives CDR1 SGHRS, CDR2 YFSETQ. CDR3 in DNA: TGCGCCAGCAGCTCGGGACTAGCGGGAGTCTACGAGCAGTACTTC. Protein product: CASSSGLAGVYEQYF.

The chain uses TRBV11-2 and TRBJ2-1; 9 bases match TRBD2. The CDR3 contains 16 residues. Germline V gene lookup returns CDR1 SGHAT and CDR2 FQNNGV. V lost 1 base to trimming and J lost 4 bases; unmatched junction nucleotides: 5. The CDR3 DNA reads TGTGCCAGCAGCTTAGCAGGACTAGCGAAGTACAATGAGCAGTTCTTC. Translated, it gives CASSLAGLAKYNEQFF. The whole variable domain, filled in from reference TRBV11-2 and TRBJ2-1, reads EAGVAQSPRYKIIEKRQSVAFWCNPISGHATLYWYQQILGQGPKLLIQFQNNGVVDDSQLPKDRFSAERLKGVDSTLKIQPAKLEDSAVYLCASSLAGLAKYNEQFFGPGTRLTVL.

The J gene is TRBJ1-3, the V gene TRBV5-4; 8 bases map to TRBD1. The trim removed 4 bases at V and 0 bases at J, leaving 9 bases unmatched. Germline V CDR1 and CDR2: SGHNT, YYREEE (reference sequence). The CDR3 consists of 17 residues. CDR3 residues: CASSAQGALLSGNTIYF. CDR3 nucleotides: TGTGCCAGCAGCGCCCAGGGGGCCCTCCTCTCTGGAAACACCATATATTTT.

This rearrangement joins TRBV5-8 to TRBJ2-7; D is uncertain. In germline, CDR1 is SGHTS, CDR2 YDEGEE. This CDR3 has 12 residues. The V gene lost 3 bases and the J gene lost 10 bases, with 14 bases spanning the gap. DNA for the CDR3: TGTGCCAGCAGCTCTGACACCTCTTCCCAGTACTTC. This sequence encodes CASSSDTSSQYF.

The V and J genes are TRBV6-5 and TRBJ2-7; D may be TRBD1 (6 bases). The CDR3 length is 13 residues. Germline CDR1 and CDR2: MNHEY and SVGAGI. Trimming took 4 bases from V and 1 from J, leaving 8 bases between them. The CDR3 region has the DNA TGTGCCAGCAGTTTCGGACAGTCCTACGAGCAGTACTTC. It is translated as CASSFGQSYEQYF.